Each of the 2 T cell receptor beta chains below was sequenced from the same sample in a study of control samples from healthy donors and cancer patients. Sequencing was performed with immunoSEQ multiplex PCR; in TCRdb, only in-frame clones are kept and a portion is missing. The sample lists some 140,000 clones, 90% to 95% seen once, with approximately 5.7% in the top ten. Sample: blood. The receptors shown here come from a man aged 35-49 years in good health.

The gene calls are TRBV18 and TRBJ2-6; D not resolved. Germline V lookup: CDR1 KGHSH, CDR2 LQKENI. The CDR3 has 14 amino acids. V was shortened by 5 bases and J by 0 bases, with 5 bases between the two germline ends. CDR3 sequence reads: CASSGDSGANVLTF. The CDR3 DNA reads TGTGCCAGCTCAGGTGACTCTGGGGCCAACGTCCTGACTTTC.

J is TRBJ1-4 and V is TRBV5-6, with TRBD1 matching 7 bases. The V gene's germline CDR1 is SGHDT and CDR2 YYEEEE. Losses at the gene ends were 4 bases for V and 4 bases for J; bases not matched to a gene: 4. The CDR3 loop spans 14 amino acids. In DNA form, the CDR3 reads TGTGCCAGCAGCCTACAGGGGTATAATGAAAAACTGTTTTTT. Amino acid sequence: CASSLQGYNEKLFF. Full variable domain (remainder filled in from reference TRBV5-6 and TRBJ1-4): DAGVTQSPTHLIKTRGQQVTLRCSPKSGHDTVSWYQQALGQGPQFIFQYYEEEERQRGNFPDRFSGHQFPNYSSELNVNALLLGDSALYLCASSLQGYNEKLFFGSGTQLSVL.